The source of this T cell receptor (beta chain) is a study of cytomegalovirus exposure and HLA in healthy donors. Primers for the PCR totalled 60 Vbeta and 13 Jbeta. Assay used: immunoSEQ multiplex PCR; TCRdb lists only in-frame clones, some missing. In all, the sample yields 60,000 to 100,000 clones. The CDR3 contains 15 residues. The V end was cut by 6 bases, the J end by 11 bases, with 25 bases between. Germline values: CDR1 MDHEN, CDR2 SYDVKM. The origin of this receptor is a man aged 30 to 39 in good health and CMV-seronegative. The rearrangement uses TRBV28 and TRBJ1-1, with D perhaps matching TRBD1 (6 bases). Sequenced material: PBMCs. CDR3 coding DNA: TGTGCCAGCAGCACCCGGGGGGGGCCTTGGTTGGACGCTTTCTTT. Translation gives CASSTRGGPWLDAFF.